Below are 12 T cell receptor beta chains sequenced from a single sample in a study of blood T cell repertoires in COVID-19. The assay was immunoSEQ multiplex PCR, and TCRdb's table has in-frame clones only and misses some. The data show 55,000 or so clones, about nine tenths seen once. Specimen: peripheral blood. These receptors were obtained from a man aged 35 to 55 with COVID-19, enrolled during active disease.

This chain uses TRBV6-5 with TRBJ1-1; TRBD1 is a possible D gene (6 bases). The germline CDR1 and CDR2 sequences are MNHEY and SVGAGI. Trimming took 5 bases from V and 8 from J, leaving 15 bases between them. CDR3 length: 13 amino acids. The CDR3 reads CASSPLNQGEAFF. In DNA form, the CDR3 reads TGTGCCAGCAGTCCCTTGAATCAGGGGGAAGCTTTCTTT.

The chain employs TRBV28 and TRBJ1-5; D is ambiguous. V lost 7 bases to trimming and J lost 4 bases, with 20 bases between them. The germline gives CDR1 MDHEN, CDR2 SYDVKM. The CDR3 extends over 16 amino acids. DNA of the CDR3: TGTGCCAGCAAGCCCCGGCTCGGAGCCGATAATCAGCCCCAGCATTTT. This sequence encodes CASKPRLGADNQPQHF.

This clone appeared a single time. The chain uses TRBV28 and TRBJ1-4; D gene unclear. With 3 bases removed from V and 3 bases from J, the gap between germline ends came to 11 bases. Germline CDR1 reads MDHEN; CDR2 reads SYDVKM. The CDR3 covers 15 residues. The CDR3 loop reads CASSLTGYSNEKLFF. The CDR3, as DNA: TGTGCCAGCAGTTTGACGGGATATTCTAATGAAAAACTGTTTTTT.

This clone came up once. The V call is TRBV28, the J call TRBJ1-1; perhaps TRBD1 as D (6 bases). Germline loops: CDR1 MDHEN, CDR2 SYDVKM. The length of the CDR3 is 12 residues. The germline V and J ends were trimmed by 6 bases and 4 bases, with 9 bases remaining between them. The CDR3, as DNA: TGTGCCAGCAGAGAGGGGGTCACTGAAGCTTTCTTT. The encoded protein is CASREGVTEAFF.

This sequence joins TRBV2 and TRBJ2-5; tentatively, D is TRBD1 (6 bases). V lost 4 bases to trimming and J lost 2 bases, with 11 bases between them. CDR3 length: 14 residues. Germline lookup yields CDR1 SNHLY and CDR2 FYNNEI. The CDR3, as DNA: TGTGCCAGCAGTGGCCGGGACAAGCAAGAGACCCAGTACTTC. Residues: CASSGRDKQETQYF.

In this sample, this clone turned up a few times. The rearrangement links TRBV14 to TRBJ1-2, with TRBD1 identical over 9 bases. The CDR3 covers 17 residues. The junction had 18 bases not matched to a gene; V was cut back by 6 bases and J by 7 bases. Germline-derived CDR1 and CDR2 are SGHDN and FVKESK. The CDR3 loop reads CASRYSLPGQGVCGYTF. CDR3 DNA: TGTGCCAGCAGATACTCACTTCCGGGACAGGGAGTTTGTGGCTACACCTTC.

This CDR3 is CASSFIGLAGDSTDTQYF. In nucleotides, the CDR3 is TGTGCCAGCAGTTTTATAGGACTAGCGGGGGATAGCACAGATACGCAGTATTTT. V is TRBV27 and J is TRBJ2-3; TRBD2 matches at 13 bases. Looked up from germline, CDR1 is MNHEY and CDR2 is SMNVEV (reference sequence). The CDR3 runs 18 residues. Losses at the gene ends were 3 bases for V and 0 bases for J; bases not matched to a gene: 6.

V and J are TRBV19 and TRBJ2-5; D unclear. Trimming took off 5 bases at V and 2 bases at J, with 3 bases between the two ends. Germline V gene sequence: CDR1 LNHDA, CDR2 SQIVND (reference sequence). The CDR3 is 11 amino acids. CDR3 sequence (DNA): TGTGCCAGTAGTCTACAAGAGACCCAGTACTTC. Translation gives CASSLQETQYF.

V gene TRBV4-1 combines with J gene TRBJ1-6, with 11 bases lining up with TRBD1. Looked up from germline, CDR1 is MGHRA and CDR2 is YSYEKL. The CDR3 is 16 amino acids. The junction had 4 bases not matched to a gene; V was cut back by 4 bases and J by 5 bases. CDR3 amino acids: CASSPGQGANNSPLHF. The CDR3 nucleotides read TGCGCCAGCAGCCCTGGACAGGGGGCAAATAATTCACCCCTCCACTTT.

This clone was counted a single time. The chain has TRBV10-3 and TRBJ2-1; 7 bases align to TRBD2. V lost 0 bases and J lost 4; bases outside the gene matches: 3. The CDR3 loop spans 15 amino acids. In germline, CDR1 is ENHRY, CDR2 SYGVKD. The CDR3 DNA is TGTGCCATCAGTGAGTCTGGCGGGGGATACAATGAGCAGTTCTTC. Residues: CAISESGGGYNEQFF.

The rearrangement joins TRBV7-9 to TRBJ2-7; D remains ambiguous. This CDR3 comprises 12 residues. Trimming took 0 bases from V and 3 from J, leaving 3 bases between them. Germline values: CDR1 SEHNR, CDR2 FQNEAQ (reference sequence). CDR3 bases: TGTGCCAGCAGCTTAGCTATCTACGAGCAGTACTTC. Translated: CASSLAIYEQYF.

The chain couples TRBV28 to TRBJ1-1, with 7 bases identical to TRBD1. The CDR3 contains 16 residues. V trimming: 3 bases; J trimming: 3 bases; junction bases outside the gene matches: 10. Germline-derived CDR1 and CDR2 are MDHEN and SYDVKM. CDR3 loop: CASSFTGALGDTEAFF. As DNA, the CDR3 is TGTGCCAGCAGTTTCACAGGGGCGTTGGGTGACACTGAAGCTTTCTTT.